This entry concerns a single T cell receptor beta chain. This entry belongs to a study of regulatory T cells in long-lasting Graves disease. Study in general: Newly diagnosed Graves' patients took antithyroid drugs under 3 months.

For TCR beta, libraries came from iRepertoire HTBI primers and Arm-PCR of CDR3 regions. TCRdb re-called the multiplex PCR reads through MiXCR, storing one row per CDR3 protein. The profile shows over 400,000 distinct CDR3 sequences, roughly 15% of them singletons. V lost 6 bases, J lost 4 bases, and 6 bases stayed unmatched. CDR1 SQVTM and CDR2 ANQGSEA come from the germline V gene. The CDR3 contains 13 residues. This sample's time point: newly diagnosed GD, antithyroid drugs for less than 3 months. PBMC-extracted RNA yielded the TCR library. It was by American Thyroid Association guidelines that Graves' disease was diagnosed. This sample was also put to use in a study of T cells in Graves' hyperthyroidism and ophthalmopathy. Per that study: A first-round RT-PCR of the TCR CDR3 used the HTBI primer set. Most thyroid clonotypes expanded above 0.001 appeared in blood too.

The TCR comes from a woman aged 45 to 65 with Graves disease. The source material was peripheral blood mononuclear cells (PBMCs), sampled at new diagnosis, from a patient treated with antithyroid drugs. This chain uses TRBV29-1 with TRBJ2-7; 10 bases match TRBD1. CDR3 amino acids: CSVGQGDRYEQYF. The CDR3 DNA is TGCAGCGTAGGACAGGGGGATCGATACGAGCAGTACTTC.